This T cell receptor beta chain appears in the sequencing data of a study of T-cell memory formation after mild COVID-19. The overall study: TCR clusters were mostly confined to one donor each.

TCRdb analysed the 5' RACE reads with MiXCR anew, one entry per CDR3 protein. Of fewer than 250,000 distinct CDR3 sequences in the sample, about 27% were seen once. The CDR3 loop spans 12 amino acids. Germline values: CDR1 LNHDA, CDR2 SQIVND (reference sequence). V lost 5 bases to trimming and J lost 8 bases, with 12 bases between them. This clonotype has more than one count but fewer than ten. The chain combines TRBV19 with TRBJ1-2; D uncertain. What was sequenced was PBMCs or a T cell subset sorted from them (not recorded which). This receptor was obtained from an adult woman who had mild COVID-19 (a few samples of this study predate the infection). Cell type and time point are not known. In nucleotides, the CDR3 is TGTGCCAGTAGTTCGGACGGTTCCGGCTACACCTTC. This sequence encodes CASSSDGSGYTF.